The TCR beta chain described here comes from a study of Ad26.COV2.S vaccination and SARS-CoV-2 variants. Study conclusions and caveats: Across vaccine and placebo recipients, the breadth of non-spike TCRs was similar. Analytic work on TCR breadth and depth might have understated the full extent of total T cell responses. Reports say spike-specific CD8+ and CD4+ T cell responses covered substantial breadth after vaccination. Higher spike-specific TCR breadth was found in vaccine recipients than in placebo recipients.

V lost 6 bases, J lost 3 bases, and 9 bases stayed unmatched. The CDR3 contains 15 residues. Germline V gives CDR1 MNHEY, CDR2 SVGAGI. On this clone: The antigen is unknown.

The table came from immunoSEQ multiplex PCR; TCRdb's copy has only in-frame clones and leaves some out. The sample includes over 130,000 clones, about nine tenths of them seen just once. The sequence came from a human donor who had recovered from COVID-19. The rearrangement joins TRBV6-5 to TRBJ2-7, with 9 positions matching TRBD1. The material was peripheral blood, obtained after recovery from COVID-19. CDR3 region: CASSQPGQGFYEQYF. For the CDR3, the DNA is TGTGCCAGCAGCCAACCGGGACAGGGATTCTACGAGCAGTACTTC.